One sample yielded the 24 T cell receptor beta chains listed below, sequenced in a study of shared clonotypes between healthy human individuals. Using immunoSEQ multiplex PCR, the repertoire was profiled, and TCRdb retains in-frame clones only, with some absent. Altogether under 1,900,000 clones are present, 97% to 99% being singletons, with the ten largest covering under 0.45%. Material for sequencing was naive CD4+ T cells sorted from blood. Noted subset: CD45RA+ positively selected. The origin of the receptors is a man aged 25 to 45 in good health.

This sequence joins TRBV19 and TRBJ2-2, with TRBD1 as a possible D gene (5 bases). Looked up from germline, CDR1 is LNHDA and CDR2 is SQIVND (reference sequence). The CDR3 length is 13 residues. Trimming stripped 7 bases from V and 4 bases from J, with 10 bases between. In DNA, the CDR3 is TGTGCCAGTACGACAGCAATCACCGGGGAGCTGTTTTTT. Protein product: CASTTAITGELFF.

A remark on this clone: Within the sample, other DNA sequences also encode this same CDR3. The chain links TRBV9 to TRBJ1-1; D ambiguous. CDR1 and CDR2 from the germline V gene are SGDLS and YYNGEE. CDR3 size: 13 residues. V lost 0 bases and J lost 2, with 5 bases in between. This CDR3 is CASSVATNTEAFF. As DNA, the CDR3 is TGTGCCAGCAGCGTAGCAACAAACACTGAAGCTTTCTTT.

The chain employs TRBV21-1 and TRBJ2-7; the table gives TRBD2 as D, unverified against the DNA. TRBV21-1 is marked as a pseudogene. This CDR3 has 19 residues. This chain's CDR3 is CASNIPPGLAPSSSYEQYF. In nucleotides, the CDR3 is TGTGCCAGCAACATTCCCCCGGGACTAGCGCCTTCGAGCTCCTACGAGCAGTACTTC.

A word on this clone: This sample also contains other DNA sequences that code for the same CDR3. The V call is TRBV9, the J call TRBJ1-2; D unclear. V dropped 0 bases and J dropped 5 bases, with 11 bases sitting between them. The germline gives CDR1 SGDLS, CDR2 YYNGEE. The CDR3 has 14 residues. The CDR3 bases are TGTGCCAGCAGCGTAGCTGCGGGAGATTATGGCTACACCTTC. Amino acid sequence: CASSVAAGDYGYTF.

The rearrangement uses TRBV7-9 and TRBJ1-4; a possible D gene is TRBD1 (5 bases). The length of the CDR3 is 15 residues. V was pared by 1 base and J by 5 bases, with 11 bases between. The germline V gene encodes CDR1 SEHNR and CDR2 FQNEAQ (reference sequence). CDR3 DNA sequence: TGTGCCAGCAGCTTAGAAGGGGAGGGGAATGAAAAACTGTTTTTT. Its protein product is CASSLEGEGNEKLFF. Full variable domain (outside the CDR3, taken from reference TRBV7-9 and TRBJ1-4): DTGVSQNPRHKITKRGQNVTFRCDPISEHNRLYWYRQTLGQGPEFLTYFQNEAQLEKSRLLSDRFSAERPKGSFSTLEIQRTEQGDSAMYLCASSLEGEGNEKLFFGSGTQLSVL.

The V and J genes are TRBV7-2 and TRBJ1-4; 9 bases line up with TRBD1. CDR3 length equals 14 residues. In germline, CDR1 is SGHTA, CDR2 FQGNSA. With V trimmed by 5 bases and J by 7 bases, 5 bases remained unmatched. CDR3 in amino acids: CASSQGQGSEKLFF. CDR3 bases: TGTGCCAGCAGCCAGGGACAGGGTAGTGAAAAACTGTTTTTT.

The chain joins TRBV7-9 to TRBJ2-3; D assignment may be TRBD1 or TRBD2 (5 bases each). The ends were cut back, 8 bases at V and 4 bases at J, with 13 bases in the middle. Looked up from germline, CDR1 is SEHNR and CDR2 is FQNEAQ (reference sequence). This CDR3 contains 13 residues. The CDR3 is CASRKVGADTQYF. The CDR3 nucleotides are TGTGCCAGCCGAAAAGTGGGGGCAGATACGCAGTATTTT.

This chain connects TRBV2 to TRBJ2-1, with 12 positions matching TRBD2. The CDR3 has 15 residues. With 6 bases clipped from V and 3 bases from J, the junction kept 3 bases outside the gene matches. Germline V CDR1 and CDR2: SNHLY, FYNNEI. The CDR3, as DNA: TGTGCCAGCAGACTGACTAGCGGGAGCTACAATGAGCAGTTCTTC. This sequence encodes CASRLTSGSYNEQFF.

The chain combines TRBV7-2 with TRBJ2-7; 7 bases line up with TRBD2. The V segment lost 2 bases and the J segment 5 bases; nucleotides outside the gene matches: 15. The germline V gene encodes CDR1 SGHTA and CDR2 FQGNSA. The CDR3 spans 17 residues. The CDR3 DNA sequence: TGTGCCAGCAGCTTAAAAGGAAGAAGCCCGGGAGGAGACGAGCAGTACTTC. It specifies CASSLKGRSPGGDEQYF.

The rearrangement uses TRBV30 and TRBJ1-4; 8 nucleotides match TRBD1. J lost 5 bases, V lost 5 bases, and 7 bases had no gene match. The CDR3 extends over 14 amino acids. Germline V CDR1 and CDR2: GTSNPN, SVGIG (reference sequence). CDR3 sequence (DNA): TGTGCCTGGGAAAAACAGGGGGAGAATGAAAAACTGTTTTTT. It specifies CAWEKQGENEKLFF. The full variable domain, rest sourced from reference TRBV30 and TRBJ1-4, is SQTIHQWPATLVQPVGSPLSLECTVEGTSNPNLYWYRQAAGRGLQLLFYSVGIGQISSEVPQNLSASRPQDRQFILSSKKLLLSDSGFYLCAWEKQGENEKLFFGSGTQLSVL.

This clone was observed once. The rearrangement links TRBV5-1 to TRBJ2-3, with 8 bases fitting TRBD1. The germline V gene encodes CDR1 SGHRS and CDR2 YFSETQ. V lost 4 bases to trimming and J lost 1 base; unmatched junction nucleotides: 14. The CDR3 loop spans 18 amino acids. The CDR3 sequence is CASSPDPRGTGGTDTQYF. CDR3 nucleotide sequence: TGCGCCAGCAGCCCAGACCCCCGGGGGACAGGAGGCACAGATACGCAGTATTTT.

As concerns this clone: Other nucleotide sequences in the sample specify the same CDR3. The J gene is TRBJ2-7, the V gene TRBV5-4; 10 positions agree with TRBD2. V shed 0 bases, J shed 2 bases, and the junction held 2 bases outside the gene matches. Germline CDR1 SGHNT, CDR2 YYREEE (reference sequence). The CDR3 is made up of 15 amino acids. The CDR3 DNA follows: TGTGCCAGCAGCTTGGCAGCGGGAGGGGCCTACGAGCAGTACTTC. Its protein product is CASSLAAGGAYEQYF. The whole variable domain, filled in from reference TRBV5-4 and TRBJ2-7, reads ETGVTQSPTHLIKTRGQQVTLRCSSQSGHNTVSWYQQALGQGPQFIFQYYREEENGRGNFPPRFSGLQFPNYSSELNVNALELDDSALYLCASSLAAGGAYEQYFGPGTRLTVT.

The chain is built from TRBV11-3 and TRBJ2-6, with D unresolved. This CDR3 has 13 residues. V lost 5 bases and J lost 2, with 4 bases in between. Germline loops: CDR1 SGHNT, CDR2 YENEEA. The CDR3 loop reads CASSGPGANVLTF. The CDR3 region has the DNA TGTGCCAGCAGCGGGCCTGGGGCCAACGTCCTGACTTTC.

In DNA, the CDR3 is TGTGCCAGCAGCTTTGATAGCGGGAGGGCTGGGGCCAACGTCCTGACTTTC. Its translation: CASSFDSGRAGANVLTF. V is TRBV7-2 and J is TRBJ2-6, with 11 positions matching TRBD2. The CDR3 covers 17 residues. Unmatched junction bases numbered 3, after V lost 3 bases and J lost 2 bases. From germline, CDR1 is SGHTA and CDR2 FQGNSA.

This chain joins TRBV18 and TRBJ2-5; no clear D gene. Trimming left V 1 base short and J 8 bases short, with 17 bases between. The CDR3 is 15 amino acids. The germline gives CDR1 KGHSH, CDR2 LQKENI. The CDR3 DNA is TGTGCCAGCTCACCACTTTCATTGGCCCCAGGAACCCAGTACTTC. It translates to CASSPLSLAPGTQYF.

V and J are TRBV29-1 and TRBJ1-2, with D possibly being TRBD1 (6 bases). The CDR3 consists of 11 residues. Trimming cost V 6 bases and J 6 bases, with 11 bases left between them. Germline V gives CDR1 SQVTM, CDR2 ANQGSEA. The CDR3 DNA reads TGCAGCGTCACTTCAGGGGATGGCTACACCTTC. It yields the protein CSVTSGDGYTF.

This chain's CDR3 is CASSLRPSLEQFF. CDR3 in DNA: TGTGCCAGCAGTTTGCGCCCTTCCCTTGAGCAGTTCTTC. This chain uses TRBV6-6 with TRBJ2-1; no reliable D call. V was trimmed by 4 bases and J by 9 bases, leaving 13 bases between them. Germline CDR1 is MNHNY and CDR2 is SVGAGI (reference sequence). The CDR3 spans 13 residues.

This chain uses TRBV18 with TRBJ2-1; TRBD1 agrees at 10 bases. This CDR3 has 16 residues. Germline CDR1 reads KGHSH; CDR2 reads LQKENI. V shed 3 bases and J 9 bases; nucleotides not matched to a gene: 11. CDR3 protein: CASSPLDRGLFSEQFF. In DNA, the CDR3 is TGTGCCAGCTCACCTCTAGACAGGGGGCTTTTTAGTGAGCAGTTCTTC.

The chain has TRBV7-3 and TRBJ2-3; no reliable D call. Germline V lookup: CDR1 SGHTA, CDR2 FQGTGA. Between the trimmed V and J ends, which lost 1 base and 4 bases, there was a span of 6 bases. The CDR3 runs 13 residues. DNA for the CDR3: TGTGCCAGCAGCTTAATTGGGGCAGATACGCAGTATTTT. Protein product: CASSLIGADTQYF.

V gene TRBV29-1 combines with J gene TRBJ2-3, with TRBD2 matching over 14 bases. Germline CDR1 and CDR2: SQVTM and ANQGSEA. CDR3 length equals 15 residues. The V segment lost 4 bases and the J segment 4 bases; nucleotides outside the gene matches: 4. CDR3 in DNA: TGCAGCGTTGTCAGACTAGCGGGAGGGTCAGATACGCAGTATTTT. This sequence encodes CSVVRLAGGSDTQYF.

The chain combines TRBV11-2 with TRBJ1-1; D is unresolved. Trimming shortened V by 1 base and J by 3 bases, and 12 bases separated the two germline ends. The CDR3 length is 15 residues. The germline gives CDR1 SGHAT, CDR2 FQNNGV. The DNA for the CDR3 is TGTGCCAGCAGCTTAGGTCGCGGTGGGGACACTGAAGCTTTCTTT. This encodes CASSLGRGGDTEAFF.

The chain's CDR3 is CASSVHLAGANEQFF. In nucleotides, the CDR3 is TGTGCCAGCAGTGTGCATCTAGCGGGAGCCAATGAGCAGTTCTTC. The chain employs TRBV2 and TRBJ2-1; 10 bases map to TRBD2. Per the germline V gene, CDR1 is SNHLY and CDR2 is FYNNEI. The CDR3 covers 15 residues. Unmatched junction bases numbered 6, after V lost 4 bases and J lost 6 bases.

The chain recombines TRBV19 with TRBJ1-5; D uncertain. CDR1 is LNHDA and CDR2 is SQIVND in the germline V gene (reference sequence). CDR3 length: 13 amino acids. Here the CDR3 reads CAAGRYSNQPQHF. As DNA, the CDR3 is TGTGCGGCCGGGCGGTATAGCAATCAGCCCCAGCATTTT.

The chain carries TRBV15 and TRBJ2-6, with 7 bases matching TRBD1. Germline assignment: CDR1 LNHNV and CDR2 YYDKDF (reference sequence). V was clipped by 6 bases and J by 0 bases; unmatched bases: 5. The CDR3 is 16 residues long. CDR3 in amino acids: CATRRGRYSGANVLTF. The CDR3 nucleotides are TGTGCCACCAGAAGGGGGCGTTACTCTGGGGCCAACGTCCTGACTTTC.